The entry below gives a single T cell receptor (beta chain) sequence along with its context. The antigen is not known. TCRdb reprocessed the reads via MiXCR and lists one record per CDR3 protein. Here the sample spans 200,000 to 300,000 distinct CDR3 sequences, approximately 10% being singletons. V gave up 4 bases and J gave up 7 bases; unmatched junction bases: 4. CDR3 size: 13 residues. Per germline, CDR1 SGHDT and CDR2 YYEEEE. This specimen comes from a study of T cell repertoires in cytomegalovirus infection. About the study: It can be stated that public TCR beta signatures indicated CMV infection as well as a matching HLA type. Regarding the study as a whole: CMV-specific TCR beta clonotypes restricted by HLA-C dominated the ex vivo response. Carriers of CMV plus the relevant HLA were identified by cumulative public TCR beta family frequency.

What was sequenced was PBMCs. The rearrangement links TRBV5-6 to TRBJ1-2; 10 bases agree with TRBD1. This TCR was recovered from a human donor in good health (CMV status not recorded). Some clones in this sample may be carry-over from other donors' samples. The CDR3 sequence: CASSLGQGPGYTF. Written as DNA, the CDR3 is TGTGCCAGCAGCCTGGGACAGGGGCCTGGCTACACCTTC.